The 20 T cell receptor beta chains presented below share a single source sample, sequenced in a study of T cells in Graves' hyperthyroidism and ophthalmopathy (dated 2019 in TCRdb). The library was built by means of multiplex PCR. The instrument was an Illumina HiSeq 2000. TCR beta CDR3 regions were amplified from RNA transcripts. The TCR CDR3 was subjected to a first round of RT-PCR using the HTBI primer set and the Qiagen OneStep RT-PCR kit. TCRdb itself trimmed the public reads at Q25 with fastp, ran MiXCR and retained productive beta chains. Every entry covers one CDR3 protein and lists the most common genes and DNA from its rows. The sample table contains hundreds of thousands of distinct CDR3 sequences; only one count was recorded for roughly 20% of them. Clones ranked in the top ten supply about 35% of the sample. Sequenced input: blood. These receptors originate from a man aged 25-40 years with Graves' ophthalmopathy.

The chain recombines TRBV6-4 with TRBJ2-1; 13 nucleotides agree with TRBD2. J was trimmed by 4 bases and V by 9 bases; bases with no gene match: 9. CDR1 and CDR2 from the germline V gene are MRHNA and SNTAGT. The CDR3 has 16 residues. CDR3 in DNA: TGTGCCAGTAGGACTAGCGGGAGTGCACGGTACAATGAGCAGTTCTTC. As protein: CASRTSGSARYNEQFF.

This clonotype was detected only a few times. CDR3 loop: CASSDGGPFYGYTF. The CDR3 DNA reads as TGTGCCAGCAGTGACGGGGGACCCTTCTATGGCTACACCTTC. The J gene is TRBJ1-2, the V gene TRBV2; weak D call: TRBD1 (5 bases). Germline V CDR1 and CDR2: SNHLY, FYNNEI. The V and J ends lost 3 bases and 4 bases respectively, with 12 bases between them. CDR3 length: 14 residues.

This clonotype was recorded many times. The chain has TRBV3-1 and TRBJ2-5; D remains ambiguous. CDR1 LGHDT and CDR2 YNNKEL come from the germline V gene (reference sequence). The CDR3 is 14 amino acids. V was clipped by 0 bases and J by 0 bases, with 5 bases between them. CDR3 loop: CASSQDNNQETQYF. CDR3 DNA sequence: TGTGCCAGCAGCCAAGACAACAACCAAGAGACCCAGTACTTC.

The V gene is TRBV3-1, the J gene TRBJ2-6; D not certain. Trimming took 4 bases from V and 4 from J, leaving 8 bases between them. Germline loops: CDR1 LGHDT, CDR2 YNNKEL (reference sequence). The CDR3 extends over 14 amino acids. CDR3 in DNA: TGTGCCAGCAGCCGTCGTGAGGGGGCCAACGTCCTGACTTTC. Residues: CASSRREGANVLTF.

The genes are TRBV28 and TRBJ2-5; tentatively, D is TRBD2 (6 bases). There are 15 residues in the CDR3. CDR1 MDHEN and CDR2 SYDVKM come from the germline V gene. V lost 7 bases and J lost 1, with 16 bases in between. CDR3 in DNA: TGTGCCAGCACCGGGACTCATTTCCTCCAAGAGACCCAGTACTTC. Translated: CASTGTHFLQETQYF.

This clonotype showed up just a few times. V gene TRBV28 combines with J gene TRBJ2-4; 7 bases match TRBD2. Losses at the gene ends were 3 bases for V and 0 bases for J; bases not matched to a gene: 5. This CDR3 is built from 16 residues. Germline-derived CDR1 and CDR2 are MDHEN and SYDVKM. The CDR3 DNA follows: TGTGCCAGCAGTTTCCAACGGGGGGTAGCCAAAAACATTCAGTACTTC. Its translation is CASSFQRGVAKNIQYF.

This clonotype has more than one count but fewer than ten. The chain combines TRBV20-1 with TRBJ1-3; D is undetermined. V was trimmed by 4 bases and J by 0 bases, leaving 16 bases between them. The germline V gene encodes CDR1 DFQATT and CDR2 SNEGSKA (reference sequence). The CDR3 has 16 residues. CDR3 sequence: CSATPRAVYSGNTIYF. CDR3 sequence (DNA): TGCAGTGCTACGCCCCGGGCTGTATACTCTGGAAACACCATATATTTT.

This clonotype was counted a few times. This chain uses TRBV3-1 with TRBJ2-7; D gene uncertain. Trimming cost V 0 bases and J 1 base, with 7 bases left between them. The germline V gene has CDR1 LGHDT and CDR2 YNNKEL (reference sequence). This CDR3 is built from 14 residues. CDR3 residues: CASSQDDRSYEQYF. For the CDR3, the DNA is TGTGCCAGCAGCCAAGATGACCGTTCCTACGAGCAGTACTTC.

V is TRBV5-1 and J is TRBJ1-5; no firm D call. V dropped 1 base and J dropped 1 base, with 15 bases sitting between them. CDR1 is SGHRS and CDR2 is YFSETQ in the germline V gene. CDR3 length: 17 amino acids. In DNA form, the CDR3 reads TGCGCCAGCAGCTTGTTAAGGAAAGGGATAAGCAATCAGCCCCAGCATTTT. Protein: CASSLLRKGISNQPQHF.

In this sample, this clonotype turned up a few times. Written as DNA, the CDR3 is TGCGCCAGCAGCTTCGGACAGGTTGCAAACACCGGGGAGCTGTTTTTT. Translation gives CASSFGQVANTGELFF. The chain combines TRBV5-1 with TRBJ2-2; 7 bases are a match to TRBD1. This CDR3 has 16 residues. Germline V CDR1 and CDR2: SGHRS, YFSETQ. Germline trimming cut 2 bases from V and 2 bases from J; bases unmatched to any gene: 6.

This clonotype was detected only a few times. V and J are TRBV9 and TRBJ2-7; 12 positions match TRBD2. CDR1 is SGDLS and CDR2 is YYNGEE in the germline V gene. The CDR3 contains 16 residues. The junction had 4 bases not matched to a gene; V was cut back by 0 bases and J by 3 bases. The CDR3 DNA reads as TGTGCCAGCAGCGTAGACGGGACTAGCGGGTTCTACGAGCAGTACTTC. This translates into CASSVDGTSGFYEQYF. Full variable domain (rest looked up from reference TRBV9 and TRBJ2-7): DSGVTQTPKHLITATGQRVTLRCSPRSGDLSVYWYQQSLDQGLQFLIQYYNGEERAKGNILERFSAQQFPDLHSELNLSSLELGDSALYFCASSVDGTSGFYEQYFGPGTRLTVT.

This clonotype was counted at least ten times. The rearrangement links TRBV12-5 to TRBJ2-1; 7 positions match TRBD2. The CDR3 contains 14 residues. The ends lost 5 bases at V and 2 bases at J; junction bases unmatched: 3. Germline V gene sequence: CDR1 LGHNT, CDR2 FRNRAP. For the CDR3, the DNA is TGTGCTAGTGGTCGCGGGGGAACCTACAATGAGCAGTTCTTC. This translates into CASGRGGTYNEQFF.

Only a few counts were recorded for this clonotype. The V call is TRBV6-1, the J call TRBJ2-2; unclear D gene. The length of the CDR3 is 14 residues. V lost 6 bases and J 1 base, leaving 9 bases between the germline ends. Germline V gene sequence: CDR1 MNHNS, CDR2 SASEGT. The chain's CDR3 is CASSLEKNTGELFF. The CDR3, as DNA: TGTGCCAGCAGCTTGGAAAAGAACACCGGGGAGCTGTTTTTT.

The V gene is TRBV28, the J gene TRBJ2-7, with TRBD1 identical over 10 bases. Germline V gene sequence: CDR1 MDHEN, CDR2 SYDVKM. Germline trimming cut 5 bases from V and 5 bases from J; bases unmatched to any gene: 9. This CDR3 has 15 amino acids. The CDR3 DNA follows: TGTGCCAGCAGTACACCGGGACAGGGGAGCAACGAGCAGTACTTC. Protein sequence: CASSTPGQGSNEQYF.

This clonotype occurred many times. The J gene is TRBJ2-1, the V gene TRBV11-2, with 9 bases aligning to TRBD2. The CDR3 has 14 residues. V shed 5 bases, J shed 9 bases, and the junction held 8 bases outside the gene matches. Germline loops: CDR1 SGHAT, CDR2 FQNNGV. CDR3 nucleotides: TGTGCCAGCAGCCCGGCGGGAGGGCCGAGTGAGCAGTTCTTC. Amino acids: CASSPAGGPSEQFF.

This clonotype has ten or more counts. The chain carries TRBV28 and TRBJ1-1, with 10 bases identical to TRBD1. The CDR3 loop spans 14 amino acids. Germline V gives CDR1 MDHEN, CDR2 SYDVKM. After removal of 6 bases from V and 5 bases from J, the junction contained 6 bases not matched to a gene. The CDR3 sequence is CASSPTGGETEAFF. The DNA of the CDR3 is TGTGCCAGCAGCCCGACAGGGGGCGAAACTGAAGCTTTCTTT.

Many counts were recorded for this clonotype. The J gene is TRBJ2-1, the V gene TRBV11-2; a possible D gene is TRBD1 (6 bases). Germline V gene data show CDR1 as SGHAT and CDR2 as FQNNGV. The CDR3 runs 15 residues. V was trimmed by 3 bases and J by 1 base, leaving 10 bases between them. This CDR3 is CASSFRTDSYNEQFF. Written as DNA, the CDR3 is TGTGCCAGCAGCTTCCGGACAGATTCCTACAATGAGCAGTTCTTC.

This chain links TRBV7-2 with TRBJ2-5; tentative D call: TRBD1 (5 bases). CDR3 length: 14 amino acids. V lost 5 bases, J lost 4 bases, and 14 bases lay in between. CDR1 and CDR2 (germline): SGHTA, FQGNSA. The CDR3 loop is CASSLPLGAETQYF. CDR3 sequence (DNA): TGTGCCAGCAGCCTCCCCCTAGGGGCAGAGACCCAGTACTTC. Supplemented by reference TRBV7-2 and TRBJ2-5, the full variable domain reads GAGVSQSPSNKVTEKGKDVELRCDPISGHTALYWYRQSLGQGLEFLIYFQGNSAPDKSGLPSDRFSAERTGGSVSTLTIQRTQQEDSAVYLCASSLPLGAETQYFGPGTRLLVL.

In nucleotides, the CDR3 is TGCAGCGTTTATGGGACTAGCGGTCCGTCCTACGAGCAGTACTTC. Amino acids: CSVYGTSGPSYEQYF. The chain employs TRBV29-1 and TRBJ2-7; 11 bases line up with TRBD2. From germline, CDR1 is SQVTM and CDR2 ANQGSEA. V dropped 5 bases and J dropped 1; count of bases not matched to a gene: 7. The CDR3 spans 15 residues.

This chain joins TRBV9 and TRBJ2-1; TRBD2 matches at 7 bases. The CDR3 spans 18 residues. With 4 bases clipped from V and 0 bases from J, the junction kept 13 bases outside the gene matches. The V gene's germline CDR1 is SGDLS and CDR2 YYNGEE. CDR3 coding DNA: TGTGCCAGCAGCCCCCGAGGCGGGGCGGGAGCCTCCTACAATGAGCAGTTCTTC. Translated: CASSPRGGAGASYNEQFF.